A selection of T cell receptor beta chains follows, all from one sample in a study of T cells after posttransplantation cyclophosphamide. Libraries were prepared by immunoSEQ multiplex PCR; TCRdb keeps only in-frame clonotypes and omits some of them. This sample has about 39,000 clones, each found more than once. Sequencing used PBMCs. These receptor sequences come from a woman aged 50 to 60 in good health and a related stem cell transplant donor. The CDR3 runs from the conserved cysteine through the conserved F or W. Fields, in order: J gene, V gene, D gene, clone size, CDR3 protein, CDR3 DNA. D genes are given only for firm matches. Size values are once, few and many counts, or a class for expanded clones, and some rows have none.

TRBJ2-3	TRBV4-2	.	few	CASSQRLGTDTQYF	TGTGCCAGCAGCCAAAGGCTAGGCACAGATACGCAGTATTTT
TRBJ2-7	TRBV5-1	.	many	CASSLGDRLRSYEQYF	TGCGCCAGCAGCTTGGGCGACAGGTTACGGTCCTACGAGCAGTACTTC
TRBJ2-3	TRBV6-5	.	many	CASSLQGLVTDTQYF	TGTGCCAGCAGTCTACAGGGTTTGGTAACAGATACGCAGTATTTT
TRBJ1-6	TRBV6-5	TRBD1	many	CASSPGGHSPLHF	TGTGCCAGCAGTCCAGGGGGGCATTCACCCCTCCACTTT
TRBJ2-3	TRBV30	TRBD1	few	CAWSSGTGGSDTQYF	TGTGCCTGGAGTTCCGGGACAGGGGGCTCAGATACGCAGTATTTT
TRBJ1-2	TRBV6-1	TRBD1	many	CASSGQGIYGYTF	TGTGCCAGCAGCGGACAGGGTATCTATGGCTACACCTTC
TRBJ2-7	TRBV5-1	TRBD1	medium-sized	CASSLAGGGYEQYF	TGCGCCAGCAGCTTGGCAGGGGGTGGATACGAGCAGTACTTC
TRBJ2-6	TRBV6-4	.	.	CASSRGYGTIGAGANVLTF	TGTGCCAGCAGTCGAGGGTACGGGACAATTGGGGCTGGGGCCAACGTCCTGACTTTC
TRBJ1-4	TRBV12-1	.	many	CASSFGLEKLFF	TGTGCCAGCAGCTTTGGACTTGAAAAACTGTTTTTT
TRBJ1-2	TRBV7-2	.	many	CASSPQGNGYTF	TGTGCCAGCAGCCCGCAGGGGAATGGCTACACCTTC
TRBJ1-5	TRBV6-1	.	many	CASSDYGGFITQPQHF	TGTGCCAGCAGTGATTACGGGGGTTTTATTACTCAGCCCCAGCATTTT
TRBJ1-2	TRBV5-5	TRBD1	many	CASSLVSQGVDGYTF	TGTGCCAGCAGCTTGGTGTCCCAGGGGGTGGATGGCTACACCTTC
TRBJ2-7	TRBV28	.	.	CASSLAAGGSYEQYF	TGTGCCAGCAGTTTAGCGGCAGGGGGGTCATACGAGCAGTACTTC
TRBJ1-5	TRBV19	.	many	CASRERRTEPQHF	TGTGCCAGTAGGGAGAGACGCACGGAGCCCCAGCATTTT
TRBJ1-2	TRBV30	.	many	CAWRKGGYTF	TGTGCCTGGAGGAAGGGGGGCTACACCTTC
TRBJ1-5	TRBV6-6	.	.	CASSYSTVSQPQHF	TGTGCCAGCAGTTACTCCACGGTGAGTCAGCCCCAGCATTTT
TRBJ2-2	TRBV18	.	many	CASSPFSGTSNTGELFF	TGTGCCAGCTCACCCTTCTCCGGGACATCGAACACCGGGGAGCTGTTTTTT
TRBJ1-5	TRBV6-1	.	many	CASRVDSRQPQHF	TGTGCCAGCAGGGTGGACAGTCGGCAGCCCCAGCATTTT